This T cell receptor beta chain is drawn from a study of blood T cell repertoires in COVID-19. The data were produced by immunoSEQ multiplex PCR, yet TCRdb's version contains in-frame clones alone and is incomplete. Among 130,000 or so clones listed, around four fifths were seen once. V was clipped by 6 bases and J by 5 bases, with 14 bases between them. The CDR3 is made up of 12 amino acids. Germline CDR1 reads SQVTM; CDR2 reads ANQGSEA. This clone was detected once. The clonotype originates from a human donor in a cohort sampled during active COVID-19. V usage is TRBV29-1 and J usage is TRBJ2-7; tentative D call: TRBD1 (6 bases). What was sequenced was peripheral blood. This CDR3 reads CSVGRDIHEQYF. For the CDR3, the DNA is TGCAGCGTCGGCCGGGACATACACGAGCAGTACTTC.